The 20 T cell receptor beta chains below were found in one sample sequenced in a study of cytomegalovirus exposure and HLA in healthy donors. Sequenced by immunoSEQ multiplex PCR; TCRdb stores in-frame clones only, minus some. The repertoire includes 90,000 to 120,000 clones, 90% to 97% of them detected once, and roughly 0.66% sits in the top ten. The sample comprised PBMCs. The source of these receptors is a woman under 30 in good health and CMV-seronegative.

J is TRBJ2-2 and V is TRBV28, with D perhaps matching TRBD1 (5 bases). Germline V lookup: CDR1 MDHEN, CDR2 SYDVKM. The germline V and J ends were trimmed by 3 bases and 1 base, with 12 bases remaining between them. CDR3 size: 16 residues. This chain's CDR3 is CASSFHPRVNTGELFF. The CDR3 nucleotides are TGTGCCAGCAGTTTTCATCCCAGGGTGAACACCGGGGAGCTGTTTTTT.

This chain uses TRBV15 with TRBJ2-7; 7 nucleotides align to TRBD1. This CDR3 is 14 amino acids long. Per the germline V gene, CDR1 is LNHNV and CDR2 is YYDKDF (reference sequence). The trim removed 4 bases at V and 4 bases at J, leaving 7 bases unmatched. The DNA of the CDR3 is TGTGCCACCAGCATAGGACAGGCGCCTTACGAGCAGTACTTC. Translated: CATSIGQAPYEQYF.

The V call is TRBV7-9, the J call TRBJ2-1; D gene ambiguous. Between the trimmed V and J ends, which lost 4 bases and 7 bases, there was a span of 11 bases. The CDR3 has 13 residues. The germline gives CDR1 SEHNR, CDR2 FQNEAQ (reference sequence). CDR3 sequence: CASSSGTHNEQFF. CDR3 coding DNA: TGTGCCAGCAGCTCAGGAACGCATAATGAGCAGTTCTTC. Together with reference TRBV7-9 and TRBJ2-1, the CDR3 gives the full variable domain: DTGVSQNPRHKITKRGQNVTFRCDPISEHNRLYWYRQTLGQGPEFLTYFQNEAQLEKSRLLSDRFSAERPKGSFSTLEIQRTEQGDSAMYLCASSSGTHNEQFFGPGTRLTVL.

This clone was found once. The rearrangement joins TRBV2 to TRBJ2-3, with 14 bases fitting TRBD2. There are 18 residues in the CDR3. CDR1 is SNHLY and CDR2 is FYNNEI in the germline V gene. V shed 10 bases and J 1 base; nucleotides not matched to a gene: 13. The CDR3, as DNA: TGTGCCACCAGCAGACCGACTAGCGGGGGGGGAGGCACAGATACGCAGTATTTT. This codes for CATSRPTSGGGGTDTQYF.

For the CDR3, the DNA is TGCGCCAGCAGCCAAGAGGGGGGGCCCTACGAGCAGTACTTC. Translated, it gives CASSQEGGPYEQYF. The V call is TRBV4-1, the J call TRBJ2-7; possibly TRBD2 for D (7 bases). The CDR3 loop spans 14 amino acids. CDR1 is MGHRA, CDR2 YSYEKL, per germline. Trimming left V 0 bases short and J 2 bases short, with 8 bases between.

In its sample, this clone was seen once. This chain joins TRBV6-1 and TRBJ2-1; 8 bases line up with TRBD2. The CDR3 loop spans 14 amino acids. Germline V gives CDR1 MNHNS, CDR2 SASEGT. V lost 3 bases and J lost 8; bases outside the gene matches: 6. The CDR3 reads CASSDSGGGDEQFF. In DNA, the CDR3 is TGTGCCAGCAGTGACAGCGGGGGCGGGGATGAGCAGTTCTTC.

This clone was found a few times. The chain uses TRBV6-1 and TRBJ2-1; D ambiguous. Deletions cut 6 bases from V and 3 bases from J, with 6 bases between. Looked up from germline, CDR1 is MNHNS and CDR2 is SASEGT. CDR3 length: 12 amino acids. CDR3 sequence (DNA): TGTGCCAGCAGCACCTACTACAATGAGCAGTTCTTC. It translates to CASSTYYNEQFF.

The J gene is TRBJ2-1, the V gene TRBV27, with D possibly TRBD2 on 5 matching bases. The V gene lost 2 bases and the J gene lost 6 bases, with 20 bases spanning the gap. The CDR3 runs 17 residues. Germline CDR1 MNHEY, CDR2 SMNVEV (reference sequence). CDR3 DNA: TGTGCCAGCAGTTTAATGGGAAGAGGGAGTCGGGGCAATGAGCAGTTCTTC. Amino acids: CASSLMGRGSRGNEQFF.

This clone was detected only once. This rearrangement joins TRBV5-1 to TRBJ2-1; 7 bases are a match to TRBD1. Trimming at V came to 4 bases and at J to 3 bases, leaving 10 bases not matched to a gene. The CDR3 is made up of 16 amino acids. Germline-derived CDR1 and CDR2 are SGHRS and YFSETQ. DNA for the CDR3: TGCGCCAGCAGCATCACAGGGGACCCAATCTACAATGAGCAGTTCTTC. Its translation: CASSITGDPIYNEQFF.

This chain joins TRBV27 and TRBJ1-2; 11 bases fit TRBD1. There are 17 residues in the CDR3. Trimming took 3 bases from V and 2 from J; bases not matched to a gene: 8. Germline CDR1 and CDR2: MNHEY and SMNVEV (reference sequence). The CDR3 loop reads CASSFWTGGLGNYGYTF. The CDR3 DNA is TGTGCCAGCAGTTTCTGGACAGGGGGCTTAGGGAACTATGGCTACACCTTC.

This rearrangement joins TRBV28 to TRBJ1-5, with 9 bases identical to TRBD1. With 6 bases clipped from V and 0 bases from J, the junction kept 6 bases outside the gene matches. Germline CDR1 is MDHEN and CDR2 is SYDVKM. The CDR3 has 16 residues. CDR3 amino acids: CASRPDRGYSNQPQHF. DNA for the CDR3: TGTGCCAGCAGACCGGACAGGGGTTATAGCAATCAGCCCCAGCATTTT.

The genes are TRBV18 and TRBJ1-3; the match to TRBD1 covers 8 bases. Germline trimming cut 1 base from V and 0 bases from J; bases unmatched to any gene: 5. This CDR3 comprises 17 residues. Germline V gene lookup returns CDR1 KGHSH and CDR2 LQKENI. Written as DNA, the CDR3 is TGTGCCAGCTCACCACAAGGACAGGGTTACTCTGGAAACACCATATATTTT. The encoded protein is CASSPQGQGYSGNTIYF.

The CDR3 here is CASRNRDSRSYEQYF. DNA of the CDR3: TGTGCCAGCAGAAACCGGGACAGCAGATCCTACGAGCAGTACTTC. V usage is TRBV28 and J usage is TRBJ2-7, with 7 bases aligning to TRBD1. Germline loops: CDR1 MDHEN, CDR2 SYDVKM. The CDR3 has 15 residues. Trimming cost V 6 bases and J 1 base; bases outside gene matches: 9.

This sequence joins TRBV7-9 and TRBJ2-7; maybe TRBD1 (5 bases). CDR3 length equals 15 residues. With 5 bases removed from V and 9 bases from J, the gap between germline ends came to 23 bases. Germline assignment: CDR1 SEHNR and CDR2 FQNEAQ (reference sequence). This CDR3 is CASSIPGDTGHRQYF. The CDR3 DNA follows: TGTGCCAGCAGCATTCCAGGAGATACAGGACACAGGCAGTACTTC.

The chain links TRBV5-8 to TRBJ2-5; D possibly corresponds to TRBD1 (6 bases). Germline CDR1 SGHTS, CDR2 YDEGEE. There are 16 residues in the CDR3. Trimming left V 4 bases short and J 1 base short, with 17 bases between. The CDR3 region has the DNA TGTGCCAGCAGCCCCGGATCGGACAGCTCCCAAGAGACCCAGTACTTC. Its translation: CASSPGSDSSQETQYF. The variable domain in full, with the rest retrieved from reference TRBV5-8 and TRBJ2-5, is EAGVTQSPTHLIKTRGQQATLRCSPISGHTSVYWYQQALGLGLQFLLWYDEGEERNRGNFPPRFSGRQFPNYSSELNVNALELEDSALYLCASSPGSDSSQETQYFGPGTRLLVL.

The genes are TRBV28 and TRBJ2-5, with TRBD1 matching 7 bases. The CDR3 has 14 amino acids. Trimming at V came to 5 bases and at J to 3 bases, leaving 6 bases not matched to a gene. Germline lookup yields CDR1 MDHEN and CDR2 SYDVKM. The CDR3 region has the DNA TGTGCCAGCAGTCGACAGGGATGGGAAGAGACCCAGTACTTC. It specifies CASSRQGWEETQYF.

The chain combines TRBV28 with TRBJ1-5; 7 bases agree with TRBD1. The V gene end was trimmed by 6 bases and the J gene end by 2 bases; junction bases not matched to a gene: 7. CDR3 length: 15 amino acids. The germline CDR1 and CDR2 sequences are MDHEN and SYDVKM. The CDR3 region is CASRRDRRGNQPQHF. The CDR3 coding sequence is TGTGCCAGCAGGCGGGACAGACGGGGCAATCAGCCCCAGCATTTT.

The chain uses TRBV6-5 and TRBJ2-4, with no clear D. The V gene lost 0 bases and the J gene lost 6 bases, with 12 bases spanning the gap. Germline V gene lookup returns CDR1 MNHEY and CDR2 SVGAGI. The CDR3 contains 15 residues. The CDR3 nucleotides are TGTGCCAGCAGTTACTCTGGGCCGTACCCAAACATTCAGTACTTC. It yields the protein CASSYSGPYPNIQYF.

In this sample, this clone turned up once. The chain recombines TRBV5-5 with TRBJ1-1; D is unresolved. CDR3 length equals 13 residues. The V end was cut by 0 bases, the J end by 2 bases, with 5 bases between. The germline V gene encodes CDR1 SGHKS and CDR2 YYEKEE (reference sequence). The CDR3 sequence is CASSLGANTEAFF. DNA of the CDR3: TGTGCCAGCAGCTTGGGGGCCAACACTGAAGCTTTCTTT.

V and J are TRBV5-4 and TRBJ2-7, with D possibly matching TRBD1 (6 bases). Trimming cost V 3 bases and J 3 bases, with 10 bases left between them. CDR1 and CDR2 from the germline V gene are SGHNT and YYREEE (reference sequence). This CDR3 is built from 13 residues. CDR3 DNA: TGTGCCAGCAGCTCACAGGGTATCTACGAGCAGTACTTC. Its translation: CASSSQGIYEQYF. Together with reference TRBV5-4 and TRBJ2-7, the CDR3 gives the full variable domain: ETGVTQSPTHLIKTRGQQVTLRCSSQSGHNTVSWYQQALGQGPQFIFQYYREEENGRGNFPPRFSGLQFPNYSSELNVNALELDDSALYLCASSSQGIYEQYFGPGTRLTVT.